The 27 T cell receptor beta chains below all came from one sample that was sequenced in a study of blood T cell repertoires in COVID-19. Clones were sequenced by immunoSEQ multiplex PCR, and TCRdb holds only the in-frame ones, with some missing. Altogether roughly 300,000 clones are present, 90% being singletons, with the ten largest covering roughly 6.8%. Specimen: peripheral blood. The source is a woman in her 30s with COVID-19, enrolled during active disease.

The genes are TRBV4-1 and TRBJ2-7, with D possibly matching TRBD1 (6 bases). Germline V lookup: CDR1 MGHRA, CDR2 YSYEKL. The CDR3 contains 14 residues. Trimming shortened V by 0 bases and J by 2 bases, and 8 bases separated the two germline ends. This CDR3 reads CASSQEDSTYEQYF. The DNA of the CDR3 is TGCGCCAGCAGCCAAGAGGACAGCACCTACGAGCAGTACTTC.

The CDR3 sequence is CASRGDSYNSPLHF. For the CDR3, the DNA is TGTGCCAGCAGAGGGGATTCCTATAATTCACCCCTCCACTTT. The rearrangement joins TRBV2 to TRBJ1-6; perhaps TRBD1 as D (5 bases). Germline V gene sequence: CDR1 SNHLY, CDR2 FYNNEI. Between the trimmed V and J ends, which lost 6 bases and 1 base, there was a span of 7 bases. The CDR3 is 14 residues long.

Concerning this clone itself: An end of the junction does not agree with germline; a read error may underlie this. This chain connects TRBV16 to TRBJ1-6; possible D gene TRBD1, 5 bases. This CDR3 contains 17 residues. The germline CDR1 and CDR2 sequences are KGHSY and FQNENV. CDR3 in amino acids: CASTQQVTSSYNSPLHF. Written as DNA, the CDR3 is TGTGCCAGCACCCAACAGGTCACGAGCTCCTATAATTCACCCCTCCACTTT.

The chain recombines TRBV21-1 with TRBJ1-5; the table names TRBD1, a call not compared with the DNA. TRBV21-1 is termed a pseudogene. This CDR3 contains 17 residues. In nucleotides, the CDR3 is TGTGCCAGTAGAGACAGGGCCGGTTCATATAGCAATCAGCCCCAGCATTTT. It yields the protein CASRDRAGSYSNQPQHF.

This chain links TRBV6-6 with TRBJ1-1; D gene unclear. The CDR3 has 15 residues. The ends were cut back, 1 base at V and 0 bases at J, with 9 bases in the middle. Germline CDR1 and CDR2: MNHNY and SVGAGI (reference sequence). The CDR3 here is CASSYYPQVNTEAFF. The CDR3 DNA reads as TGTGCCAGCAGTTACTACCCTCAGGTGAACACTGAAGCTTTCTTT.

The rearrangement uses TRBV5-5 and TRBJ1-1; no definite D call. Germline V lookup: CDR1 SGHKS, CDR2 YYEKEE (reference sequence). The V end lost 0 bases, the J end lost 0 bases, and 3 bases lay between the germline ends. This CDR3 is 13 amino acids long. The CDR3 region has the DNA TGTGCCAGCAGCTTGGATATGAACACTGAAGCTTTCTTT. Protein sequence: CASSLDMNTEAFF. Variable domain in full (rest from reference TRBV5-5 and TRBJ1-1): DAGVTQSPTHLIKTRGQQVTLRCSPISGHKSVSWYQQVLGQGPQFIFQYYEKEERGRGNFPDRFSARQFPNYSSELNVNALLLGDSALYLCASSLDMNTEAFFGQGTRLTVV.

The rearrangement uses TRBV7-3 and TRBJ2-2; D perhaps matches TRBD1 (6 bases). Germline V lookup: CDR1 SGHTA, CDR2 FQGTGA. The CDR3 spans 15 residues. V lost 5 bases to trimming and J lost 8 bases, with 18 bases between them. The CDR3 DNA reads TGTGCCAGCAGCACCGGGACCAGGGGTTTGGGGGAGCTGTTTTTT. Translated: CASSTGTRGLGELFF.

This clone has only one observation. The chain uses TRBV30 and TRBJ1-1; D is undetermined. V gave up 3 bases and J gave up 8 bases, with 10 bases separating them. There are 11 residues in the CDR3. The germline CDR1 and CDR2 sequences are GTSNPN and SVGIG (reference sequence). The CDR3 DNA sequence: TGTGCCTGGAGCGACCAGGCCGAAGCTTTCTTT. Translating gives CAWSDQAEAFF.

The V gene is TRBV11-2, the J gene TRBJ2-3; TRBD2 is a possible D gene (5 bases). The CDR3 is 16 amino acids. Between the trimmed V and J ends, which lost 1 base and 5 bases, there was a span of 16 bases. CDR1 is SGHAT, CDR2 FQNNGV, per germline. The CDR3 loop is CASSLVPGFPLDTQYF. CDR3 nucleotide sequence: TGTGCCAGCAGCTTAGTCCCGGGATTCCCCCTAGATACGCAGTATTTT.

The chain is built from TRBV5-1 and TRBJ2-2; a possible D gene is TRBD2 (6 bases). Trimming cost V 0 bases and J 4 bases, with 22 bases left between them. The V gene's germline CDR1 is SGHRS and CDR2 YFSETQ. The length of the CDR3 is 19 residues. The CDR3 region is CASSLAGKTSRFGTGELFF. CDR3 DNA: TGCGCCAGCAGCTTGGCCGGCAAGACTAGTAGATTTGGCACCGGGGAGCTGTTTTTT. The whole variable domain, remainder taken from reference TRBV5-1 and TRBJ2-2, is KAGVTQTPRYLIKTRGQQVTLSCSPISGHRSVSWYQQTPGQGLQFLFEYFSETQRNKGNFPGRFSGRQFSNSRSEMNVSTLELGDSALYLCASSLAGKTSRFGTGELFFGEGSRLTVL.

The gene calls are TRBV7-9 and TRBJ1-6; 9 bases are a match to TRBD1. Trimming at V came to 6 bases and at J to 9 bases, leaving 9 bases not matched to a gene. Germline V gene lookup returns CDR1 SEHNR and CDR2 FQNEAQ (reference sequence). This CDR3 comprises 15 residues. The CDR3 sequence is CASRGGQGRGSPLHF. Here the CDR3 DNA reads TGTGCCAGCAGAGGCGGACAGGGGCGAGGTTCACCCCTCCACTTT.

This chain links TRBV7-9 with TRBJ1-1, with 7 bases that match TRBD1. The CDR3 is made up of 15 amino acids. The ends lost 1 base at V and 3 bases at J; junction bases unmatched: 5. Germline CDR1 is SEHNR and CDR2 is FQNEAQ (reference sequence). The CDR3 protein is CASSLGTGRYTEAFF. The CDR3 DNA follows: TGTGCCAGCAGCTTAGGGACAGGACGGTACACTGAAGCTTTCTTT.

The rearrangement uses TRBV6-5 and TRBJ1-2; D may be TRBD1 (6 bases). This CDR3 has 13 amino acids. V was trimmed by 0 bases and J by 6 bases, leaving 8 bases between them. Germline V gene lookup returns CDR1 MNHEY and CDR2 SVGAGI. The CDR3 DNA follows: TGTGCCAGCAGTTACTCAAGGACAGATGGCTACACCTTC. Its translation is CASSYSRTDGYTF.

This clone was seen only a few times. The chain uses TRBV6-1 and TRBJ1-5; maybe TRBD1 (6 bases). The CDR3 spans 15 residues. Germline V gene sequence: CDR1 MNHNS, CDR2 SASEGT. With 1 base removed from V and 2 bases from J, the gap between germline ends came to 9 bases. As DNA, the CDR3 is TGTGCCAGCAGTGAAGAAGAGGGGGGCAATCAGCCCCAGCATTTT. Amino acids: CASSEEEGGNQPQHF.

In this sample, this clone turned up once. CDR3 region: CASSSNLGALWGYTF. CDR3 coding DNA: TGTGCCAGCAGCTCCAATCTCGGAGCGCTATGGGGCTACACCTTC. V usage is TRBV7-2 and J usage is TRBJ1-2; D not certain. V dropped 4 bases and J dropped 8 bases, with 20 bases sitting between them. Germline V gene data show CDR1 as SGHTA and CDR2 as FQGNSA. The CDR3 has 15 amino acids.

The rearrangement uses TRBV7-3 and TRBJ2-3; unclear D gene. The CDR3 is made up of 15 amino acids. The germline CDR1 and CDR2 sequences are SGHTA and FQGTGA. The V end was cut by 1 base, the J end by 1 base, with 9 bases between. The CDR3 nucleotides are TGTGCCAGCAGCTTAAGTGCGAGCGGCACAGATACGCAGTATTTT. Protein product: CASSLSASGTDTQYF.

The genes are TRBV6-4 and TRBJ2-1; unclear D gene. CDR3 length equals 13 residues. The germline V and J ends were trimmed by 0 bases and 6 bases, with 6 bases remaining between them. Germline CDR1 and CDR2: MRHNA and SNTAGT. The CDR3 protein is CASSDSPSNEQFF. The DNA for the CDR3 is TGTGCCAGCAGTGACTCACCTAGCAATGAGCAGTTCTTC.

The V and J genes are TRBV24-1 and TRBJ2-5, with unresolved D. The CDR3 consists of 13 residues. Germline V lookup: CDR1 KGHDR, CDR2 SFDVKD. V was shortened by 3 bases and J by 3 bases, with 7 bases between the two germline ends. CDR3: CATSDPSEETQYF. CDR3 bases: TGTGCCACCAGTGATCCATCAGAAGAGACCCAGTACTTC.

This clone was detected only a few times. The chain couples TRBV6-6 to TRBJ1-1, with D unclear. The germline gives CDR1 MNHNY, CDR2 SVGAGI (reference sequence). This CDR3 contains 14 residues. V was clipped by 5 bases and J by 1 base, with 11 bases between them. In DNA form, the CDR3 reads TGTGCCAGCAGTCCACTGACACAGAACACTGAAGCTTTCTTT. Translating it yields CASSPLTQNTEAFF.

The J gene is TRBJ2-7, the V gene TRBV5-1, with 7 positions matching TRBD1. Germline V CDR1 and CDR2: SGHRS, YFSETQ. V lost 1 base, J lost 7 bases, and 8 bases stayed unmatched. The CDR3 spans 14 residues. CDR3 amino acids: CASSLLQGLGEQYF. The DNA of the CDR3 is TGCGCCAGCAGCTTGCTACAGGGGTTGGGTGAGCAGTACTTC.

The table lists this clone with a few counts. J is TRBJ1-6 and V is TRBV4-2; D perhaps matches TRBD1 (5 bases). There are 16 residues in the CDR3. V was trimmed by 3 bases and J by 7 bases, leaving 16 bases between them. Germline V gene lookup returns CDR1 LGHNA and CDR2 YNFKEQ. CDR3 nucleotides: TGTGCCAGCAGCCAGGGGGGGGTGGAAGGGAATTCACCCCTCCACTTT. It is translated as CASSQGGVEGNSPLHF.

The V gene is TRBV4-1, the J gene TRBJ2-2, with TRBD2 identical over 12 bases. Germline values: CDR1 MGHRA, CDR2 YSYEKL. The CDR3 length is 19 residues. V was clipped by 3 bases and J by 2 bases; unmatched bases: 10. CDR3 amino acids: CASSQDILAGGDNTGELFF. In nucleotides, the CDR3 is TGCGCCAGCAGCCAGGATATACTAGCGGGAGGCGATAACACCGGGGAGCTGTTTTTT.

Worth noting for this clone: Other DNA sequences in this sample translate to the same CDR3. The rearrangement uses TRBV27 and TRBJ2-3, with 14 bases that match TRBD2. V dropped 6 bases and J dropped 3; count of bases not matched to a gene: 5. CDR1 MNHEY and CDR2 SMNVEV come from the germline V gene (reference sequence). The CDR3 is 16 residues long. CDR3 loop: CASSSGTSGSTDTQYF. The CDR3 DNA sequence: TGTGCCAGCAGCTCCGGGACTAGCGGGAGTACAGATACGCAGTATTTT.

The genes are TRBV19 and TRBJ1-5; D is possibly TRBD1 (5 bases). Per the germline V gene, CDR1 is LNHDA and CDR2 is SQIVND (reference sequence). Trimming removed 6 bases from V and 4 bases from J, with 13 bases in between. The CDR3 sequence is 14 residues long. CDR3 bases: TGTGCCAGTAGGGGGCTGGGGGGGAATCAGCCCCAGCATTTT. This codes for CASRGLGGNQPQHF.

The rearrangement links TRBV6-4 to TRBJ2-4; the match to TRBD2 covers 7 bases. This CDR3 has 15 amino acids. Losses at the gene ends were 8 bases for V and 1 base for J; bases not matched to a gene: 8. Germline lookup yields CDR1 MRHNA and CDR2 SNTAGT. The CDR3 DNA sequence: TGTGCCAGCCTGGGGGGGGAGGAGGCCAAAAACATTCAGTACTTC. Protein product: CASLGGEEAKNIQYF.

This sequence joins TRBV28 and TRBJ2-7; 12 bases align to TRBD2. The CDR3 has 14 amino acids. CDR1 and CDR2 from the germline V gene are MDHEN and SYDVKM. Trimming at V came to 6 bases and at J to 5 bases, leaving 5 bases not matched to a gene. The CDR3 DNA sequence: TGTGCCAGCAGCCCTAGCGGGAGGGCCCACGAGCAGTACTTC. It codes for CASSPSGRAHEQYF.

The rearrangement joins TRBV28 to TRBJ1-5, with 9 bases identical to TRBD1. The CDR3 is 16 amino acids. Germline V gene sequence: CDR1 MDHEN, CDR2 SYDVKM. Unmatched junction bases numbered 9, after V lost 1 base and J lost 8 bases. CDR3 residues: CASSLFRTGAGEPQHF. CDR3 bases: TGTGCCAGCAGTTTATTCCGGACAGGGGCTGGGGAGCCCCAGCATTTT. The whole variable domain, filled in from reference TRBV28 and TRBJ1-5, reads DVKVTQSSRYLVKRTGEKVFLECVQDMDHENMFWYRQDPGLGLRLIYFSYDVKMKEKGDIPEGYSVSREKKERFSLILESASTNQTSMYLCASSLFRTGAGEPQHFGDGTRLSIL.